The clone carrying this TCR beta chain was detected only a few times. Antigen: not known. TCRdb reprocessed the RACE reads with MiXCR, giving one entry per CDR3 protein. This sample carries a few hundred thousand distinct CDR3 sequences, more than 4.5% of them seen once, and the ten largest clones take 2% to 2.5%. Germline CDR1 reads DFQATT; CDR2 reads SNEGSKA (reference sequence). CDR3 length: 13 residues. The data originate from a study of human T cells and chemical hapten exposure. Points from the study as a whole: Every donor had alopecia, and their immune response may therefore differ from healthy people's.

Described time point: patch test 1, 2 weeks after DPC sensitization. Stated treatment: therapeutic diphenylcyclopropenone sensitization with weekly scalp DPC. The sequenced sample was whole blood, obtained in connection with sensitization to the hapten diphenylcyclopropenone (DPC). The source of this sequence is a woman aged 45 to 65 with alopecia areata. Some clones in this sample may be carry-over from other donors' samples. The chain combines TRBV20-1 with TRBJ1-4; the D gene is possibly TRBD1 (5 bases). CDR3 DNA: TGCGCCATCTCTCAGGGAAATGATGAAAAACTGTTTTTT. Translated: CAISQGNDEKLFF.